Below, 14 T cell receptor beta chains from the same sample are listed, as sequenced in a study of blood T cell repertoires in COVID-19. Measured with immunoSEQ multiplex PCR; TCRdb has only the in-frame clones, and not every one. The table records 100,000 or so clones, roughly 82% of them present only once. The sample was peripheral blood. The receptor source for this set is an older man with acute or convalescent COVID-19.

The chain has TRBV5-6 and TRBJ1-3; no reliable D call. The CDR3 consists of 14 residues. V lost 1 base and J 4 bases, leaving 9 bases between the germline ends. The germline CDR1 and CDR2 sequences are SGHDT and YYEEEE. Here the CDR3 DNA reads TGTGCCAGCAGCTTGCGAGGGCCAGGAAACACCATATATTTT. Translated: CASSLRGPGNTIYF. Based on the CDR3 plus reference TRBV5-6 and TRBJ1-3, the full variable domain is DAGVTQSPTHLIKTRGQQVTLRCSPKSGHDTVSWYQQALGQGPQFIFQYYEEEERQRGNFPDRFSGHQFPNYSSELNVNALLLGDSALYLCASSLRGPGNTIYFGEGSWLTVV.

V usage is TRBV18 and J usage is TRBJ1-1; 12 positions match TRBD1. Germline V lookup: CDR1 KGHSH, CDR2 LQKENI. With 1 base clipped from V and 9 bases from J, the junction kept 0 bases outside the gene matches. The CDR3 is 13 residues long. For the CDR3, the DNA is TGTGCCAGCTCACCACGGGACAGGGGGCAAGCTTTCTTT. Amino acids: CASSPRDRGQAFF.

This sequence joins TRBV6-4 and TRBJ2-2; the D gene is possibly TRBD2 (5 bases). The ends were cut back, 4 bases at V and 6 bases at J, with 9 bases in the middle. Germline assignment: CDR1 MRHNA and CDR2 SNTAGT. The CDR3 extends over 13 amino acids. This CDR3 is CASSVSGSGELFF. CDR3 DNA sequence: TGTGCCAGCAGTGTGTCGGGGTCCGGGGAGCTGTTTTTT.

The chain carries TRBV30 and TRBJ2-5, with D perhaps TRBD1 (6 bases). Germline-derived CDR1 and CDR2 are GTSNPN and SVGIG (reference sequence). This CDR3 contains 15 residues. V was clipped by 2 bases and J by 0 bases, with 13 bases between them. CDR3 residues: CAWSQDSNNQETQYF. The CDR3 nucleotides read TGTGCCTGGAGTCAGGACAGTAACAACCAAGAGACCCAGTACTTC.

This chain uses TRBV6-5 with TRBJ2-4; 7 positions match TRBD2. Germline CDR1 reads MNHEY; CDR2 reads SVGAGI. The CDR3 contains 14 residues. V lost 2 bases to trimming and J lost 8 bases; unmatched junction nucleotides: 6. The CDR3 here is CASSYEFGGDIQYF. Written as DNA, the CDR3 is TGTGCCAGCAGTTACGAGTTTGGGGGGGACATTCAGTACTTC.

The chain joins TRBV7-6 to TRBJ2-7, with 13 nucleotides matching TRBD2. Germline V gene data show CDR1 as SGHVS and CDR2 as FNYEAQ. This CDR3 has 19 amino acids. V shed 1 base and J 1 base; nucleotides not matched to a gene: 10. This CDR3 is CASSLELAGGPKLSYEQYF. CDR3 bases: TGTGCCAGCAGCTTAGAACTAGCGGGAGGGCCTAAACTATCCTACGAGCAGTACTTC.

The rearrangement uses TRBV2 and TRBJ2-5, with TRBD1 matching over 9 bases. V dropped 4 bases and J dropped 1; count of bases not matched to a gene: 10. Germline assignment: CDR1 SNHLY and CDR2 FYNNEI. CDR3 length: 17 residues. Here the CDR3 DNA reads TGTGCCAGCAGTGTACAGGGGGCGTTGACGACCCAAGAGACCCAGTACTTC. This codes for CASSVQGALTTQETQYF.

The V call is TRBV7-2, the J call TRBJ1-2; weak D call: TRBD1 (5 bases). The germline gives CDR1 SGHTA, CDR2 FQGNSA. CDR3 size: 13 residues. The germline V and J ends were trimmed by 4 bases and 4 bases, with 10 bases remaining between them. CDR3: CASSSRVSYGYTF. CDR3 DNA: TGTGCCAGCAGCTCCAGGGTTAGCTATGGCTACACCTTC.

This clone was seen only once. The rearrangement uses TRBV30 and TRBJ1-5; 8 bases agree with TRBD1. The V gene end was trimmed by 0 bases and the J gene end by 9 bases; junction bases not matched to a gene: 7. CDR1 and CDR2 (germline): GTSNPN, SVGIG (reference sequence). This CDR3 contains 14 residues. The CDR3, as DNA: TGTGCCTGGAGTGTACTACAGGGGGTTTCGCCCCAGCATTTT. Its translation is CAWSVLQGVSPQHF. Complete variable domain (other parts from reference TRBV30 and TRBJ1-5): SQTIHQWPATLVQPVGSPLSLECTVEGTSNPNLYWYRQAAGRGLQLLFYSVGIGQISSEVPQNLSASRPQDRQFILSSKKLLLSDSGFYLCAWSVLQGVSPQHFGDGTRLSIL.

The gene calls are TRBV18 and TRBJ2-4, with 14 nucleotides matching TRBD2. The CDR3 totals 18 residues. V was pared by 6 bases and J by 7 bases, with 14 bases of the junction left unmatched. CDR1 KGHSH and CDR2 LQKENI come from the germline V gene. CDR3 residues: CASSPLPGLAGADNIQYF. The CDR3, as DNA: TGTGCCAGCTCCCCGCTTCCGGGACTAGCGGGAGCGGATAACATTCAGTACTTC.

The chain employs TRBV24-1 and TRBJ1-1, with D uncertain. The CDR3 is made up of 15 amino acids. The V gene's germline CDR1 is KGHDR and CDR2 SFDVKD. Between the trimmed V and J ends, which lost 3 bases and 1 base, there was a span of 11 bases. This CDR3 is CATSDSRGRNTEAFF. The CDR3 DNA sequence: TGTGCCACCAGTGATAGTAGAGGGAGGAACACTGAAGCTTTCTTT.

The CDR3 region is CASSIPPLGANEQYF. The CDR3 DNA reads TGTGCCAGCAGCATCCCGCCCTTGGGGGCCAACGAGCAGTACTTC. The chain employs TRBV7-2 and TRBJ2-7; tentative D call: TRBD1 (6 bases). The CDR3 spans 15 residues. Per germline, CDR1 SGHTA and CDR2 FQGNSA. Trimming left V 5 bases short and J 5 bases short, with 19 bases between.

The V gene is TRBV5-6, the J gene TRBJ1-1, with D hard to call. V lost 4 bases and J lost 1, with 2 bases in between. Germline CDR1 and CDR2: SGHDT and YYEEEE. The CDR3 is 11 amino acids. CDR3: CASSQNTEAFF. CDR3 sequence (DNA): TGTGCCAGCAGCCAGAACACTGAAGCTTTCTTT.

This clone was recorded once. The chain joins TRBV7-9 to TRBJ2-1, with 7 bases lining up with TRBD1. V gave up 4 bases and J gave up 6 bases; unmatched junction bases: 6. Germline lookup yields CDR1 SEHNR and CDR2 FQNEAQ (reference sequence). The CDR3 contains 14 residues. The CDR3 reads CASSSGQPANEQFF. In nucleotides, the CDR3 is TGTGCCAGCAGCTCGGGACAGCCTGCCAATGAGCAGTTCTTC.